This TCR beta chain stems from a study of cytomegalovirus exposure and HLA in healthy donors. Study results and limitations: The authors later found most CMV-associated TCR beta chains appeared HLA-restricted. For most TCR beta V segments, an earlier analysis put the productive rate at about 87% or about 30% of the time. Further analysis, carried out later, found HLA-associated TCR beta chains more clonally expanded than equally common other chains.

Germline-derived CDR1 and CDR2 are SGHRS and YFSETQ. The CDR3 has 15 residues. After removal of 1 base from V and 1 base from J, the junction contained 3 bases not matched to a gene. The PCR ran on 60 Vbeta and 13 Jbeta primers. Original analysis: About 10 million of 65 million to 95 million unique TCR beta chains were shared, per a later count. Only in-frame clones appear in the TCRdb table, and some are missing; sequencing was by immunoSEQ multiplex PCR. Clonal size and the V and J genes are those of that table, whereas D and trimming came from the DNA. The sample includes 200,000 or so clones, more than 60% of them seen just once. A note on this clone: Its antigen is still unknown.

Sequenced material: PBMCs. The receptor comes from a girl under 10 years old in good health and CMV-seronegative. The J gene is TRBJ1-1, the V gene TRBV5-1; the match to TRBD1 covers 8 bases. This chain's CDR3 is CASSLFGTGNTEAFF. CDR3 nucleotide sequence: TGCGCCAGCAGCTTGTTCGGGACAGGGAACACTGAAGCTTTCTTT.